This is a list of T cell receptor beta chains from one sample in a study of cytomegalovirus exposure and HLA in healthy donors. The table came from immunoSEQ multiplex PCR; TCRdb's copy has only in-frame clones and leaves some out. The table lists some 130,000 clones, with roughly 1.7% in the top ten. The material sequenced was PBMCs. The source is a woman in her thirties or forties in good health and CMV-seropositive. CDR3s leave out the opening cysteine and the closing phenylalanine or tryptophan. Each record gives: J gene, V gene, CDR3 protein.

TRBJ2-1,TRBV2,ASSAWTSGSSSSYNEQF
TRBJ1-5,TRBV6-1,ASSGLGGNQPQH
TRBJ2-7,TRBV19,ASSIRLAEAYEQY
TRBJ1-3,TRBV29-1,SVEDRLSSGNTIY
TRBJ2-1,TRBV7-3,ASSLNPSGSSYNEQF
TRBJ1-1,TRBV6-5,ASIKDSEAF
TRBJ2-1,TRBV6-5,ASSYELAGVDEQF
TRBJ2-7,TRBV19,ASSSGTGTYEQY
TRBJ1-1,TRBV7-3,ASQTGGGASDTEAF
TRBJ1-1,TRBV5-1,ASSWGGRDRAF
TRBJ1-5,TRBV5-5,ASSEGQTISFNQPQH
TRBJ2-5,TRBV7-9,ASSLVGGQGRSETQY
TRBJ2-7,TRBV7-2,ASSPNLDRGNLFYEQY
TRBJ2-1,TRBV30,AWMGRESKNEQF
TRBJ2-1,TRBV5-8,ARDSGRAYNEQF
TRBJ1-4,TRBV7-9,ASSLGTGGDEKLF
TRBJ2-3,TRBV6-1,ASSEGLALDTQY